These 20 T cell receptor beta chains came from one sample sequenced in a study of T cell repertoires in cytomegalovirus infection. TCRdb analysed the reads with MiXCR anew, one entry per CDR3 protein. This table holds around 710,000 distinct CDR3 sequences, under 35% found once. These receptors have no known antigen. The sequences come from cultured CD8+ T cells from PBMCs, collected from culture after CMV antigen stimulation. These receptor sequences come from a human donor in good health (CMV status not recorded). Some clones in this sample may be carry-over from other donors' samples.

This clonotype has a handful of counts. This chain joins TRBV12-3 or TRBV12-4 and TRBJ1-2; 7 nucleotides line up with TRBD1. Trimming took 5 bases from V and 4 from J; bases not matched to a gene: 10. The CDR3 is 15 residues long. The CDR3 spells CASSPRDRLIYGYTF. For the CDR3, the DNA is TGTGCCAGCAGTCCCCGGGACAGACTAATCTATGGCTACACCTTC.

In this sample, this clonotype turned up a few times. The chain is built from TRBV7-8 and TRBJ2-7; TRBD1 matches at 8 bases. Looked up from germline, CDR1 is SGHVS and CDR2 is FQNEAQ. The CDR3 is 13 residues long. After removal of 8 bases from V and 3 bases from J, the junction contained 6 bases not matched to a gene. The CDR3 loop is CASVQTGVYEQYF. The CDR3 DNA is TGTGCCAGCGTTCAGACAGGGGTCTACGAGCAGTACTTC.

The sample holds many counts of this clonotype. This sequence joins TRBV7-8 and TRBJ2-7; TRBD1 aligns across 9 bases. V lost 4 bases and J lost 0; bases outside the gene matches: 7. The CDR3 has 16 amino acids. Germline V gives CDR1 SGHVS, CDR2 FQNEAQ. The CDR3 loop reads CASSSHRDRDSYEQYF. The CDR3 DNA follows: TGTGCCAGCAGCTCCCACCGGGACAGGGACTCCTACGAGCAGTACTTC. The variable domain in full, completed from reference TRBV7-8 and TRBJ2-7, reads GAGVSQSPRYKVAKRGQDVALRCDPISGHVSLFWYQQALGQGPEFLTYFQNEAQLDKSGLPSDRFFAERPEGSVSTLKIQRTQQEDSAVYLCASSSHRDRDSYEQYFGPGTRLTVT.

This clonotype has at least ten counts. Here the CDR3 DNA reads TGTGCCAGCGGTAAAAAAGGGCACACTGAAGCTTTCTTT. Translating it yields CASGKKGHTEAFF. The chain joins TRBV6-1 to TRBJ1-1; D is undetermined. This CDR3 is 13 amino acids long. With 8 bases removed from V and 3 bases from J, the gap between germline ends came to 13 bases. Per germline, CDR1 MNHNS and CDR2 SASEGT.

V is TRBV7-3 and J is TRBJ2-7, with D possibly TRBD2 on 6 matching bases. The CDR3 covers 16 residues. Trimming removed 3 bases from V and 2 bases from J, with 17 bases in between. Looked up from germline, CDR1 is SGHTA and CDR2 is FQGTGA. Here the CDR3 reads CASSLEGNGWTYEQYV. CDR3 bases: TGTGCCAGCAGCTTGGAGGGCAACGGTTGGACCTACGAGCAGTACGTC.

The table lists this clonotype with many counts. The chain combines TRBV7-9 with TRBJ1-2; D gene uncertain. V dropped 6 bases and J dropped 11 bases, with 19 bases sitting between them. The CDR3 length is 13 residues. Germline CDR1 and CDR2: SEHNR and FQNEAQ (reference sequence). CDR3: CASSFLRAGPYTF. CDR3 DNA: TGTGCCAGCAGTTTCCTCCGGGCGGGCCCTTACACCTTC. Combining the CDR3 with reference TRBV7-9 and TRBJ1-2 gives the whole variable domain DTGVSQNPRHKITKRGQNVTFRCDPISEHNRLYWYRQTLGQGPEFLTYFQNEAQLEKSRLLSDRFSAERPKGSFSTLEIQRTEQGDSAMYLCASSFLRAGPYTFGSGTRLTVV.

The chain carries TRBV13 and TRBJ1-1, with D possibly TRBD1 on 6 matching bases. V was pared by 5 bases and J by 2 bases, with 15 bases between. Germline CDR1 and CDR2: PRHDT and FYEKMQ (reference sequence). The CDR3 totals 15 residues. The CDR3 DNA follows: TGTGCCAGCAGCAGACTGGGACAACTAAACACTGAAGCTTTCTTT. This codes for CASSRLGQLNTEAFF.

The chain has TRBV6-2 or TRBV6-3 and TRBJ1-1; 7 bases are a match to TRBD1. The V gene's germline CDR1 is MNHEY and CDR2 SVGEGT. V trimming: 0 bases; J trimming: 0 bases; junction bases outside the gene matches: 7. This CDR3 region has 17 residues. CDR3 in amino acids: CASSYSLTGIMNTEAFF. CDR3 DNA sequence: TGTGCCAGCAGTTACTCTTTGACAGGGATCATGAACACTGAAGCTTTCTTT.

This clonotype was counted between two and nine times. V usage is TRBV27 and J usage is TRBJ2-1; the D call may be TRBD1 or TRBD2 (5 bases each). V lost 3 bases and J lost 0, with 15 bases in between. Per germline, CDR1 MNHEY and CDR2 SMNVEV (reference sequence). CDR3 length: 17 residues. DNA of the CDR3: TGTGCCAGCAGTTTGTACCCCCGAGGGGACTCCTACAATGAGCAGTTCTTC. This encodes CASSLYPRGDSYNEQFF.

The chain joins TRBV27 to TRBJ1-2; the match to TRBD1 covers 11 bases. Trimming removed 3 bases from V and 8 bases from J; junction bases left unmatched: 8. The germline V gene has CDR1 MNHEY and CDR2 SMNVEV (reference sequence). The CDR3 covers 15 residues. The CDR3 sequence: CASSFFPGTGGGYTF. In DNA, the CDR3 is TGTGCCAGCAGTTTCTTTCCCGGGACAGGGGGAGGCTACACCTTC.

This clonotype was seen a handful of times. The chain couples TRBV19 to TRBJ2-1; 7 bases agree with TRBD2. Germline V gene lookup returns CDR1 LNHDA and CDR2 SQIVND (reference sequence). The CDR3 has 13 residues. Unmatched junction bases numbered 10, after V lost 8 bases and J lost 9 bases. The CDR3 loop reads CASAGEERSEQFF. Here the CDR3 DNA reads TGTGCCAGTGCGGGGGAGGAGCGTAGTGAGCAGTTCTTC. The full variable domain, in which reference TRBV19 and TRBJ2-1 provide the parts outside the CDR3, is DGGITQSPKYLFRKEGQNVTLSCEQNLNHDAMYWYRQDPGQGLRLIYYSQIVNDFQKGDIAEGYSVSREKKESFPLTVTSAQKNPTAFYLCASAGEERSEQFFGPGTRLTVL.

The V gene is TRBV27, the J gene TRBJ1-1, with 7 bases that match TRBD1. Per germline, CDR1 MNHEY and CDR2 SMNVEV (reference sequence). The CDR3 runs 13 residues. Losses at the gene ends were 5 bases for V and 8 bases for J; bases not matched to a gene: 8. The CDR3 DNA reads as TGTGCCAGCAGTCCAACTCCGACAGGGGAAGCTTTCTTT. This translates into CASSPTPTGEAFF.

This rearrangement joins TRBV28 to TRBJ2-1, with D hard to call. CDR3 length equals 12 residues. Trimming took off 4 bases at V and 10 bases at J, with 11 bases between the two ends. The germline V gene has CDR1 MDHEN and CDR2 SYDVKM. CDR3 DNA sequence: TGTGCCAGCAGTTATCAGGTCTCGGAGCAGTTCTTC. This codes for CASSYQVSEQFF.

This chain links TRBV5-6 with TRBJ1-2, with 7 positions matching TRBD1. Germline assignment: CDR1 SGHDT and CDR2 YYEEEE. V shed 3 bases, J shed 0 bases, and the junction held 5 bases outside the gene matches. The CDR3 length is 15 residues. CDR3 region: CASSYDRESNYGYTF. CDR3 nucleotide sequence: TGTGCCAGCAGCTACGACAGGGAATCTAACTATGGCTACACCTTC.

This clonotype was found many times. The V gene is TRBV7-2, the J gene TRBJ1-5, with 8 bases matching TRBD1. V was pared by 5 bases and J by 3 bases, with 12 bases of the junction left unmatched. The germline V gene has CDR1 SGHTA and CDR2 FQGNSA. The CDR3 is made up of 17 amino acids. This chain's CDR3 is CASSERAGGAFNQPQHF. CDR3 nucleotides: TGTGCCAGCAGCGAAAGAGCAGGGGGCGCGTTCAATCAGCCCCAGCATTTT.

Note on this clonotype: A much larger clone lies one base from this, so it may be a read error. V and J are TRBV7-6 and TRBJ2-1; maybe TRBD2 (7 bases). CDR3 length equals 16 residues. Per the germline V gene, CDR1 is SGHVS and CDR2 is FNYEAQ. The V gene lost 6 bases and the J gene lost 7 bases, with 22 bases spanning the gap. The CDR3 region has the DNA TGTGCCAGCAGTTATCTAGCGCGGGGGCGGTTTAATGAGCAGTTCTTC. Translation gives CASSYLARGRFNEQFF.

The CDR3 DNA reads as TGTGCCAGCAGTGCATGGGGGTTGCGGCCAGCTAATGAAAAACTGTTTTTT. Amino acid sequence: CASSAWGLRPANEKLFF. The chain is built from TRBV5-4 and TRBJ1-4; possibly TRBD1 for D (5 bases). This CDR3 is 17 amino acids long. Per germline, CDR1 SGHNT and CDR2 YYREEE (reference sequence). The ends were cut back, 5 bases at V and 3 bases at J, with 20 bases in the middle.

On this clonotype itself: This clone may be a read error of a much larger clone one base away. This chain joins TRBV6-2 or TRBV6-3 and TRBJ2-1, with TRBD1 as a possible D gene (5 bases). CDR3 length equals 14 residues. Germline values: CDR1 MNHEY, CDR2 SVGEGT. V lost 2 bases and J 0 bases, leaving 5 bases between the germline ends. CDR3 in DNA: TGTGCCAGCAGTTACCAGGGCTCCTACAATGAGCAGTTCTTC. Translated, it gives CASSYQGSYNEQFF.

The gene calls are TRBV3-1 and TRBJ2-5; no definite D call. Germline CDR1 is LGHDT and CDR2 is YNNKEL (reference sequence). CDR3 length equals 12 residues. V dropped 0 bases and J dropped 3 bases, with 2 bases sitting between them. CDR3 protein: CASSQDEETQYF. CDR3 in DNA: TGTGCCAGCAGCCAAGATGAAGAGACCCAGTACTTC.

The J gene is TRBJ1-6, the V gene TRBV6-2 or TRBV6-3; TRBD1 is a possible D gene (5 bases). From germline, CDR1 is MNHEY and CDR2 SVGEGT. The CDR3 runs 17 residues. The V gene lost 0 bases and the J gene lost 3 bases, with 12 bases spanning the gap. CDR3 bases: TGTGCCAGCAGTTACTCCGGACACGAGCTCTATAATTCACCCCTCCACTTT. The encoded protein is CASSYSGHELYNSPLHF.